This TCR beta chain was obtained from a study of regulatory T cells in long-lasting Graves disease. This CDR3 has 17 amino acids. Germline V gene sequence: CDR1 DFQATT, CDR2 SNEGSKA (reference sequence). Trimming at V came to 0 bases and at J to 1 base, leaving 7 bases not matched to a gene. The sample's time point: newly diagnosed GD, antithyroid drugs for less than 3 months. RNA extracted from PBMCs served as the sequencing template. This clonotype was found many times. CDR3-region Arm-PCR and iRepertoire HTBI primers produced the TCR beta libraries. TCRdb itself ran the multiplex PCR reads through MiXCR, one entry per CDR3 protein. The sample has over 200,000 distinct CDR3 sequences, around 18% seen once; the top ten hold 13% to 15%. This sample also belongs to another study, concerning T cells in Graves' hyperthyroidism and ophthalmopathy.

The V gene is TRBV20-1, the J gene TRBJ2-1, with TRBD2 identical over 9 bases. This specimen consisted of peripheral blood mononuclear cells (PBMCs), obtained at new diagnosis, from a patient treated with antithyroid drugs. The TCR originated in a woman aged 25 to 39 with Graves disease. CDR3 amino acids: CSARDGWLAGSYNEQFF. DNA for the CDR3: TGCAGTGCTAGAGATGGGTGGCTAGCGGGGTCCTACAATGAGCAGTTCTTC.